These T cell receptor beta chains were read from a single sample in a study of T cell responses to AZD1222 COVID-19 vaccine. The assay was immunoSEQ multiplex PCR, and TCRdb's table has in-frame clones only and misses some. This sample has roughly 56,000 clones, with 75% to 90% found just once. This material consisted of peripheral blood, taken on day 0 of AZD1222 vaccination. The origin of the receptors is an adult in good health. CDR3s include the opening cysteine and the closing phenylalanine or tryptophan. Each record gives: V gene, clone size, D gene, CDR3 length, J gene, CDR3 DNA, CDR3 protein. D genes are given only for firm matches. Size values are once, few and many counts, or a class for expanded clones, and some rows have none.

TRBV5-6,-,-,18,TRBJ2-3,TGTGCCAGCAGCTTGATTTATTGGGGGTTGGGGACCACAGATACGCAGTATTTT,CASSLIYWGLGTTDTQYF
TRBV10-2,-,-,12,TRBJ1-6,TGCGCCAGCAGTGAGGGAAGGGAGGTCCTCCACTTT,CASSEGREVLHF
TRBV12-3/TRBV12-4,-,-,12,TRBJ2-1,TGTGCCAGCAGCCAAAGGGGGTATGAGCAGTTCTTC,CASSQRGYEQFF
TRBV5-4,-,-,13,TRBJ2-3,TGTGCCAGCAGCTTGCGTGAGACAGATACGCAGTATTTT,CASSLRETDTQYF
TRBV19,-,-,11,TRBJ2-1,TGTGCCAGTACGGGCTGGGATGAGCAGTTCTTC,CASTGWDEQFF
TRBV30,medium-sized,-,14,TRBJ2-7,TGTGCCTGGAGTCCCCGGACTTCGATATACGAGCAGTACTTC,CAWSPRTSIYEQYF
TRBV19,-,TRBD1,13,TRBJ1-5,TGTGCCAGTAGTATGGGCAGGGGGTGGCCCCAGCATTTT,CASSMGRGWPQHF
TRBV14,few,-,14,TRBJ2-3,TGTGCCAGCAGCCAGGGGCGGCACACAGATACGCAGTATTTT,CASSQGRHTDTQYF
TRBV5-5,-,-,15,TRBJ2-7,TGTGCCAGCAGCTTGGGGCCCGGGAACTCCTACGAGCAGTACTTC,CASSLGPGNSYEQYF
TRBV6-5,-,-,15,TRBJ2-7,TGTGCCAGCAAGACGCCCGGGACACCGACCTACGAGCAGTACTTC,CASKTPGTPTYEQYF
TRBV30,-,-,16,TRBJ1-2,TGTGCCTGGAGTAAAGGGCAGGGGTTAGCTAACTATGGCTACACCTTC,CAWSKGQGLANYGYTF
TRBV7-9,-,-,11,TRBJ2-3,TGTGCCAGCAGCTTAGAAGGTACGCAGTATTTT,CASSLEGTQYF
TRBV27,-,-,12,TRBJ1-6,TGTGCCAGCAGTTTCCATAATTCACCCCTCCACTTT,CASSFHNSPLHF
TRBV24-1,once,TRBD1,15,TRBJ2-3,TGTGCCACCAGTGATGGGGACAGTTACACAGATACGCAGTATTTT,CATSDGDSYTDTQYF
TRBV11-3,-,-,14,TRBJ2-3,TGTGCCAGCAGCCCCGGGGTAACCACAGATACGCAGTATTTT,CASSPGVTTDTQYF
TRBV7-8,-,-,16,TRBJ1-6,TGTGCCAGCAGCCGAAATAGGGGACAATGGTCGGAACCCCTCCACTTT,CASSRNRGQWSEPLHF
TRBV11-2,-,-,14,TRBJ2-1,TGTGCCAGCAGCTTAGATCGTAGGGGGAATGAGCAGTTCTTC,CASSLDRRGNEQFF
TRBV7-8,-,-,15,TRBJ1-2,TGTGCCAGCAGCTCGACAGCAACCGACCTCTATGGCTACACCTTC,CASSSTATDLYGYTF
TRBV7-2,-,-,13,TRBJ1-1,TGTGCCAGCAGTCAGGAGGCGAACACTGAAGCTTTCTTT,CASSQEANTEAFF
TRBV29-1,once,-,13,TRBJ1-1,TGCAGCGTTGAAAGACGGATGAACACTGAAGCTTTCTTT,CSVERRMNTEAFF
TRBV19,-,TRBD1,15,TRBJ1-1,TGTGCCAGTAGTATCCGAGGCAGGGGGCTTACTGAAGCTTTCTTT,CASSIRGRGLTEAFF
TRBV7-8,-,-,15,TRBJ2-7,TGTGCCAGCAGCTTAGCCGGCGGTTCGAACTACGAGCAGTACTTC,CASSLAGGSNYEQYF
TRBV4-2,once,-,15,TRBJ2-7,TGTGCCAGCAGCCCCCTAGGGGGGGGTGGGTACGAGCAGTACTTC,CASSPLGGGGYEQYF
TRBV11-2,-,-,13,TRBJ2-3,TGTGCCAGCAGCTTATGGAATGCAGATACGCAGTATTTT,CASSLWNADTQYF
TRBV4-2,-,TRBD2,14,TRBJ2-1,TGTGCCAGCAGTCCCAGCGGGGCCTACAATGAGCAGTTCTTC,CASSPSGAYNEQFF
TRBV29-1,-,TRBD1,14,TRBJ1-1,TGCAGCGTCGGGACAGGGCTTCAGGACACTGAAGCTTTCTTT,CSVGTGLQDTEAFF
TRBV15,-,TRBD1,16,TRBJ1-6,TGTGCCACCAGCAGAGGGGGGACAGGGGACTATTCACCCCTCCACTTT,CATSRGGTGDYSPLHF
TRBV5-1,-,TRBD1,19,TRBJ1-4,TGCGCCAGCAGCACCGGAGAACGGACAGGGGGCCGGTCTAATGAAAAACTGTTTTTT,CASSTGERTGGRSNEKLFF
TRBV5-8,-,TRBD1,15,TRBJ2-7,TGTGCCAGCAGCTTTCCAGGGACAGGGATCTACGAGCAGTACTTC,CASSFPGTGIYEQYF
TRBV7-8,-,TRBD1,15,TRBJ2-7,TGTGCCAGCAGCTCAAGGACAGGGAACTCCTACGAGCAGTACTTC,CASSSRTGNSYEQYF
TRBV20-1,-,TRBD1,10,TRBJ1-1,TGCAGTGCTAGGGACAGGGTTGATTTCTTT,CSARDRVDFF
TRBV28,-,TRBD1,18,TRBJ1-4,TGTGCCAGCACTACGGGACAGGAACATGTTGCAACTAATGAAAAACTGTTTTTT,CASTTGQEHVATNEKLFF
TRBV14,-,-,15,TRBJ1-2,TGTGCCAGCAGCCAAGATCTAGGCCAGCCTTATGGCTACACCTTC,CASSQDLGQPYGYTF
TRBV9,-,TRBD1,17,TRBJ2-3,TGTGCCAGCAGCACTCGGCGGGACAGGGAGGGCCCAGATACGCAGTATTTT,CASSTRRDREGPDTQYF
TRBV5-1,-,TRBD1,15,TRBJ1-3,TGCGCCAGCAGCTCGTCAGGGGGAGCAGGAAACACCATATATTTT,CASSSSGGAGNTIYF
TRBV4-1,-,-,16,TRBJ1-4,TGCGCCAGCAGCCAAGACGATGACACTTTTAATGAAAAACTGTTTTTT,CASSQDDDTFNEKLFF
TRBV28,-,-,15,TRBJ1-4,TGTGCCAGCTCCGCCCCGGGACGGAGTAATGAAAAACTGTTTTTT,CASSAPGRSNEKLFF
TRBV6-5,-,-,13,TRBJ1-2,TGTGCCAGCAGTTACTCGAACGTGTATGGCTACACCTTC,CASSYSNVYGYTF
TRBV3-1/TRBV3-2,-,-,15,TRBJ1-1,TGTGCCAGCAGCCAAAGGGGGGCCTTTAACACTGAAGCTTTCTTT,CASSQRGAFNTEAFF
TRBV5-1,-,-,14,TRBJ1-5,TGCGCCAGCAGCTTTTCGGGTAGCAATCAGCCCCAGCATTTT,CASSFSGSNQPQHF
TRBV28,-,-,14,TRBJ1-5,TGTGCCAGCAGTTTCCCAGGGAGCAATCAGCCCCAGCATTTT,CASSFPGSNQPQHF
TRBV10-2,-,-,14,TRBJ1-5,TGCGCCAGCAGTGAGGGCGGCCCAAATCAGCCCCAGCATTTT,CASSEGGPNQPQHF
TRBV7-3,-,-,13,TRBJ2-1,TGTGCCAGCAGCTTAACCAGGGAGGATGAGCAGTTCTTC,CASSLTREDEQFF
TRBV6-1,-,-,15,TRBJ1-5,TGTGCCAGCAGTGAACCTACAGGGATGGGTCAGCCCCAGCATTTT,CASSEPTGMGQPQHF
TRBV7-3,once,-,14,TRBJ2-6,TGTGCCAGCAGCCAGAGCTCTGGGGCCAACGTCCTGACTTTC,CASSQSSGANVLTF
TRBV9,-,-,15,TRBJ2-3,TGTGCCAGCAGCGCCCGCGGAACCAGCACAGATACGCAGTATTTT,CASSARGTSTDTQYF
TRBV10-3,-,-,13,TRBJ1-1,TGTGCCATCAGTGACGGGGAGTGGCTCGGAGCTTTCTTT,CAISDGEWLGAFF
TRBV3-1/TRBV3-2,-,TRBD1,12,TRBJ1-2,TGTGCCAGCAGCCTACAGGGGTTAGGCTACACCTTC,CASSLQGLGYTF
TRBV10-2,few,-,12,TRBJ1-2,TGCGCCAGCAGTGAGGCTTCTGCTGGCTACACCTTC,CASSEASAGYTF
TRBV14,few,-,13,TRBJ1-6,TGTGCCAGCACACGGGCCGTGGGTGGGTCCCTCCACTTT,CASTRAVGGSLHF
TRBV5-8,-,-,16,TRBJ2-2,TGTGCCAGCAGCTTGAATTTTGTTCGCAACGTTGGGGAGCTGTTTTTT,CASSLNFVRNVGELFF
TRBV5-8,-,-,15,TRBJ2-5,TGTGCCAGCAGCTTGGATACGGGGCAGGGAGAGACCCAGTACTTC,CASSLDTGQGETQYF
TRBV13,-,TRBD1,15,TRBJ1-2,TGTGCCAGCAGCTTACGGGGGACAGCCTCCTATGGCTACACCTTC,CASSLRGTASYGYTF
TRBV20-1,-,TRBD2,15,TRBJ2-7,TGCAGTGCTAGTATTCGAGCGGGGGCAAACTACGAGCAGTACTTC,CSASIRAGANYEQYF
TRBV7-2,-,-,15,TRBJ2-3,TGTGCCAGCAGCCCCCCGGCGGGGCTTCTGGATACGCAGTATTTT,CASSPPAGLLDTQYF
TRBV6-6,-,-,16,TRBJ1-5,TGTGCCAGCAGTTACGGTGGGTATAATAGCAATCAGCCCCAGCATTTT,CASSYGGYNSNQPQHF
TRBV19,-,TRBD1,15,TRBJ1-5,TGTGCCAGTAGGTACAGGGGCCAGGGTAATCAGCCCCAGCATTTT,CASRYRGQGNQPQHF
TRBV5-1,-,TRBD1,14,TRBJ1-2,TGCGCCAGCAGTACCCAGGGGGCTAGCTATGGCTACACCTTC,CASSTQGASYGYTF
TRBV27,-,TRBD1,17,TRBJ2-7,TGTGCCAGCAGTTTGAGACCACCCGGGACAGCTGTCTACGAGCAGTACTTC,CASSLRPPGTAVYEQYF